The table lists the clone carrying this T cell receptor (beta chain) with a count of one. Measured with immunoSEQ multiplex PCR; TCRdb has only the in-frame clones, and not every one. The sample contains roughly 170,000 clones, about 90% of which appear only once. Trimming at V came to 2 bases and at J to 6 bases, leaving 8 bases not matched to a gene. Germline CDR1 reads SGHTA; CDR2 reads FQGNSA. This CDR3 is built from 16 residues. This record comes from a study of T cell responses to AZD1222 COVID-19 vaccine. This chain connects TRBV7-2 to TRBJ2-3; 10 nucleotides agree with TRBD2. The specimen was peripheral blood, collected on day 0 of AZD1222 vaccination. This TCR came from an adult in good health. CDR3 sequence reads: CASSLKLAGNLDTQYF. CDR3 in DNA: TGTGCCAGCAGCTTAAAACTAGCGGGGAATTTGGATACGCAGTATTTT. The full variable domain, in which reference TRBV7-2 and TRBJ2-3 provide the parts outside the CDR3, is GAGVSQSPSNKVTEKGKDVELRCDPISGHTALYWYRQSLGQGLEFLIYFQGNSAPDKSGLPSDRFSAERTGGSVSTLTIQRTQQEDSAVYLCASSLKLAGNLDTQYFGPGTRLTVL.